This TCR beta chain was observed in a study of blood T cell repertoires in COVID-19. Study overall: Donors in the United States, Italy and Spain gave samples during acute or convalescent COVID-19. PBMCs, B-cell-depleted T cells, or T cells were the source of the cDNA or gDNA that made up the material.

The V and J ends lost 8 bases and 4 bases respectively, with 16 bases between them. Germline V gene sequence: CDR1 KGHDR, CDR2 SFDVKD. The CDR3 has 14 residues. Patients from Seattle were sampled longitudinally, starting during active infection. In the original workflow: Amplification from reference gene primers served as the basis for estimated nucleated cell counts. TCRdb keeps only in-frame clones here, not all; method: immunoSEQ multiplex PCR. D and trimming come from the DNA, and the V and J calls and clone size come from that table. The repertoire holds 300,000 to 350,000 clones, with roughly 89% as singletons.

Sequenced input: peripheral blood. This sequence joins TRBV24-1 and TRBJ2-5; weak D call: TRBD1 (5 bases). The TCR sequence derives from a man younger than 45 with COVID-19, enrolled during active disease. CDR3 bases: TGTGCCACCATCTCAAGAGCTAGGGGAGAGACCCAGTACTTC. Its translation is CATISRARGETQYF.